One T cell receptor beta chain is described in this entry. CDR3 size: 14 residues. V was pared by 0 bases and J by 2 bases, with 9 bases between. Germline V lookup: CDR1 GTSNPN, CDR2 SVGIG (reference sequence). This record comes from a study of blood T cell repertoires in COVID-19. About the study: Samples representing acute and convalescent COVID-19 were sourced from the United States, Italy and Spain. Sample material is recorded as cDNA or gDNA derived from T cells, B-cell-depleted T cells, or PBMCs.

Per the authors' pipeline: Quantification of nucleated cells was approximated via reference gene primer amplification. Here immunoSEQ multiplex PCR was the method, and the copy in TCRdb shows in-frame clones only, minus some. V and J calls plus clone size are reproduced from that table; the DNA served to infer D and trimming. The table records 200,000 to 300,000 clones, roughly 80% of them present only once. This sequence originates from a woman aged 60-75 years with active or convalescent COVID-19. The gene calls are TRBV30 and TRBJ2-3; unclear D gene. The source material was peripheral blood. CDR3 region: CAWSVGQLTDTQYF. The CDR3 DNA follows: TGTGCCTGGAGTGTTGGGCAGCTCACAGATACGCAGTATTTT.